A single sample gave rise to the 3 T cell receptor beta chains below, sequenced in a study of cytotoxic CD8 clonotypes in ibrutinib-treated CLL. TCRdb's copy holds only in-frame clones and misses some; the assay was immunoSEQ multiplex PCR. The repertoire has about 200,000 clones, 60% to 80% of them found once; the top ten carry about an eighth. Sequenced material: PBMCs, taken after 12 months of ibrutinib treatment. The source is a human donor with chronic lymphocytic leukemia.

The chain combines TRBV6-1 with TRBJ2-2; 7 positions agree with TRBD2. CDR1 MNHNS and CDR2 SASEGT come from the germline V gene. The V and J ends lost 11 bases and 3 bases, in that order; junction bases with no gene match: 12. The length of the CDR3 is 15 residues. CDR3 DNA sequence: TGTGCCCTAGCGGCTCGGGGTACGGACACCGGGGAGCTGTTTTTT. The encoded protein is CALAARGTDTGELFF.

The J gene is TRBJ1-5, the V gene TRBV2; possible D gene TRBD1, 5 bases. V was pared by 5 bases and J by 1 base, with 21 bases between. Germline-derived CDR1 and CDR2 are SNHLY and FYNNEI. This CDR3 is 18 amino acids long. The CDR3 nucleotides are TGTGCCAGCAGTAAAAACCCGCCGACAGCCCAGAGCAATCAGCCCCAGCATTTT. This gives the protein CASSKNPPTAQSNQPQHF.

This clone has a single count. The CDR3 DNA is TGTGCCAGCAGCTTAGTCGCGGGGGGGGACAATGAGCAGTTCTTC. Translated, it gives CASSLVAGGDNEQFF. The V gene is TRBV11-3, the J gene TRBJ2-1, with 9 bases that match TRBD2. Germline V CDR1 and CDR2: SGHNT, YENEEA. V was pared by 1 base and J by 5 bases, with 3 bases of the junction left unmatched. The CDR3 consists of 15 residues. The full variable domain, with the rest looked up from reference TRBV11-3 and TRBJ2-1, is EAGVVQSPRYKIIEKKQPVAFWCNPISGHNTLYWYLQNLGQGPELLIRYENEEAVDDSQLPKDRFSAERLKGVDSTLKIQPAELGDSAVYLCASSLVAGGDNEQFFGPGTRLTVL.